Shown below are 2 T cell receptor beta chains from a single sample sequenced in a study of T-cell memory formation after mild COVID-19 (dated by TCRdb to about 2021). Libraries were built with 5' RACE. The sequencer listed for this sample is Illumina NovaSeq 6000. The public reads were reanalyzed by TCRdb: fastp trimming at Q25, MiXCR alignment, in-frame beta chains only. Rows with one shared CDR3 protein collapse into an entry with the most common genes and DNA. The sample profile shows 300,000 to 350,000 distinct CDR3 sequences; approximately 20% of them were found once. The top ten constitute around a fifth of the sample. Sequencing was carried out using PBMCs or a T cell subset sorted from them (not recorded which). All receptors come from a man aged 18 to 29 who had mild COVID-19 (a few samples of this study predate the infection). The sample titles of this study are shuffled in the database, so cell type and time point are left out; the donor was told from shared clones.

This clonotype was picked up many times. This sequence joins TRBV7-2 and TRBJ2-7, with 7 nucleotides matching TRBD1. This CDR3 comprises 12 residues. V shed 4 bases, J shed 6 bases, and the junction held 3 bases outside the gene matches. CDR1 SGHTA and CDR2 FQGNSA come from the germline V gene. CDR3 sequence: CASSYGDSEQYF. CDR3 nucleotide sequence: TGTGCCAGCAGCTATGGGGACAGCGAGCAGTACTTC.

This clonotype was seen a few times. The CDR3 loop reads CASSLYPRGRQETQYF. For the CDR3, the DNA is TGTGCCAGCAGCTTATACCCCCGGGGCCGGCAAGAGACCCAGTACTTC. The chain uses TRBV11-2 and TRBJ2-5; D tentatively fits TRBD1 or TRBD2 (5 bases each). CDR3 length equals 16 residues. The germline CDR1 and CDR2 sequences are SGHAT and FQNNGV. Trimming removed 2 bases from V and 2 bases from J, with 15 bases in between.